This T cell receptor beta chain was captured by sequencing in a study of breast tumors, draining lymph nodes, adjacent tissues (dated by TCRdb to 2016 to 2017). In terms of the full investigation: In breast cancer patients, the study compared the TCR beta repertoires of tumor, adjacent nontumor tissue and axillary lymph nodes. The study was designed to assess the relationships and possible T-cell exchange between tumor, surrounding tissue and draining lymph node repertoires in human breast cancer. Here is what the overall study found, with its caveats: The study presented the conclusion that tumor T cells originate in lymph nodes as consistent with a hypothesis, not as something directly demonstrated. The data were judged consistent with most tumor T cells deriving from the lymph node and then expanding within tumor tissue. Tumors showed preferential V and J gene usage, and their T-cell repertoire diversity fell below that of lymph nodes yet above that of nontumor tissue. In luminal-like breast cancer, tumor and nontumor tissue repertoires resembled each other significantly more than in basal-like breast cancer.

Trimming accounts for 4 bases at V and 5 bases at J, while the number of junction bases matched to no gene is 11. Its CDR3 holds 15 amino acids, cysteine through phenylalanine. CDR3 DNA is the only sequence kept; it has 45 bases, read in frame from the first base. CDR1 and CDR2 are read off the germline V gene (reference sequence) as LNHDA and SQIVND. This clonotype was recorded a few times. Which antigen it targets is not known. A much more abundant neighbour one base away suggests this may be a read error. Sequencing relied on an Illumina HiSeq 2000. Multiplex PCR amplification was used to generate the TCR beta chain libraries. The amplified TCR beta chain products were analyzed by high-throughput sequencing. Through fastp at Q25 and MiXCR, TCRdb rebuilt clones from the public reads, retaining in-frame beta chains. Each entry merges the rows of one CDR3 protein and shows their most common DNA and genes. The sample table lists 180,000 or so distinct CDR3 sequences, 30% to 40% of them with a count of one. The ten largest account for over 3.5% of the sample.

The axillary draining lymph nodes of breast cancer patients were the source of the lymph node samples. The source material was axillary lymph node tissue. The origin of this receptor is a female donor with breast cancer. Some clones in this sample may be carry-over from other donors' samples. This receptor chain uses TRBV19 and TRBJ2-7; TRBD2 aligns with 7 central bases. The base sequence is TGTGCCAGTAGTAATACGGGGCGGGGGAGCGACGAGCAGTACTTC. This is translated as CASSNTGRGSDEQYF.